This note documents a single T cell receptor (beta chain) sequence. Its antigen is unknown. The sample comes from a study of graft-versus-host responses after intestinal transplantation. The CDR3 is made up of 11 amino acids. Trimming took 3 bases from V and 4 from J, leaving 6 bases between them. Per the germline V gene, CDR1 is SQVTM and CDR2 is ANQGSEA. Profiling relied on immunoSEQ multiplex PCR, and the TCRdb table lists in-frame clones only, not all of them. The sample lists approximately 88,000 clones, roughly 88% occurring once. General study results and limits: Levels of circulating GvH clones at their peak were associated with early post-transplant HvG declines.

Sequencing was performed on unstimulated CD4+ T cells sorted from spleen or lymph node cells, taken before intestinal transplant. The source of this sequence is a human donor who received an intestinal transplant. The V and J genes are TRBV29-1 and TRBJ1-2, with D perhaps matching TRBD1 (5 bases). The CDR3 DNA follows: TGCAGCGTTGACAGGGTCTATGGCTACACCTTC. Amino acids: CSVDRVYGYTF.